The 2 T cell receptor beta chains given below trace back to one sample, sequenced in a study of T cell responses to AZD1222 COVID-19 vaccine. Profiled with immunoSEQ multiplex PCR; TCRdb holds only in-frame clones, not every one. The data hold approximately 61,000 clones, with around 81% observed a single time. Material: peripheral blood, obtained 28 days after the second AZD1222 dose. These receptors came from an adult who received the AZD1222 COVID-19 vaccine.

The chain has TRBV7-9 and TRBJ2-3; 10 nucleotides line up with TRBD1. V lost 4 bases and J lost 3; bases outside the gene matches: 13. The CDR3 runs to 18 residues. The V gene's germline CDR1 is SEHNR and CDR2 FQNEAQ (reference sequence). CDR3 coding DNA: TGTGCCAGCAGCTACCCGAGGGACAGGGGCCGATTAACAGATACGCAGTATTTT. It is translated as CASSYPRDRGRLTDTQYF.

This clone was picked up a small number of times. The chain uses TRBV9 and TRBJ2-7; tentatively, D is TRBD2 (6 bases). V was cut by 9 bases and J by 5 bases, with 27 bases left in between. Per the germline V gene, CDR1 is SGDLS and CDR2 is YYNGEE. This CDR3 comprises 16 residues. CDR3 sequence reads: CAISLGGEVFGNEQYF. The CDR3 coding sequence is TGTGCCATCTCCTTGGGGGGAGAGGTCTTTGGCAACGAGCAGTACTTC.